This T cell receptor beta chain stems from a study of a mutant IDH1 vaccine in newly diagnosed glioma. In the case of this clone: As yet, its antigen is unknown.

The data were produced by immunoSEQ multiplex PCR, yet TCRdb's version contains in-frame clones alone and is incomplete. Of about 69,000 clones listed, approximately 86% are singletons. Time point reported: week 35, safety follow-up. Every vaccine dose comprised 300 ug of mutant IDH1 20-mer peptide plus topical imiquimod. Patients underwent eight vaccinations, which took place in weeks 1, 3, 5, 7, 11, 15, 19 and 23. New WHO grade 3 or 4 astrocytomas that were IDH1-mutant and ATRX-lost had been found in donors. Germline V gene sequence: CDR1 SGDLS, CDR2 YYNGEE. V was pared by 3 bases and J by 0 bases, with 16 bases between. This CDR3 has 17 residues.

The chain joins TRBV9 to TRBJ1-3; D is unclear. Material: PBMCs, obtained from a glioma patient whose treatment included an IDH1 peptide vaccine. The sequence was obtained from a man aged 25-45 years with glioma. The CDR3 nucleotides read TGTGCCAGCAGCGCCCATGGGTCAGCTAGCTCTGGAAACACCATATATTTT. Residues: CASSAHGSASSGNTIYF.